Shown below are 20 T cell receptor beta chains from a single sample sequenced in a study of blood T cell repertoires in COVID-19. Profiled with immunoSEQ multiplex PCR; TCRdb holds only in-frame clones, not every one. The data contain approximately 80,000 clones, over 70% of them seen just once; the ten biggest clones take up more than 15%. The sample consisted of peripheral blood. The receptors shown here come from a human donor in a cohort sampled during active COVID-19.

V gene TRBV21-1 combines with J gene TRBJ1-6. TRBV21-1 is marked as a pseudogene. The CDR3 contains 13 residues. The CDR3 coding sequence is TGTGCCAGCAGCCCTAAATACCACCCCCCCCTCCACTTT. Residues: CASSPKYHPPLHF.

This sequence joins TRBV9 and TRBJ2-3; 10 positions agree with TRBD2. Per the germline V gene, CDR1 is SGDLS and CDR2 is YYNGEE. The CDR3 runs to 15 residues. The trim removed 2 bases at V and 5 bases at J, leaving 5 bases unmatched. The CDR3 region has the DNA TGTGCCAGCAGCGTCATAGCGGGGGGCGTAGATACGCAGTATTTT. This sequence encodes CASSVIAGGVDTQYF. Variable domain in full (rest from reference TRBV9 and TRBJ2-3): DSGVTQTPKHLITATGQRVTLRCSPRSGDLSVYWYQQSLDQGLQFLIQYYNGEERAKGNILERFSAQQFPDLHSELNLSSLELGDSALYFCASSVIAGGVDTQYFGPGTRLTVL.

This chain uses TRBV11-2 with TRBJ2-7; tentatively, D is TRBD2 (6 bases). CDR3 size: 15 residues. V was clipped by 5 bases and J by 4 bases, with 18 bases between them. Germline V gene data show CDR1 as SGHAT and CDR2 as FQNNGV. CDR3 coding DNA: TGTGCCAGCAGCCCCCACGCGGCGGGACTTTACGAGCAGTACGTC. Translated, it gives CASSPHAAGLYEQYV.

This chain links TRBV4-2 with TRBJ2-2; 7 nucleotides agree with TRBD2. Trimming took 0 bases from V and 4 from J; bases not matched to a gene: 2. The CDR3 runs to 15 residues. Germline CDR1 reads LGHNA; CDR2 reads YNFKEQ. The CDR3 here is CASSQDPGGTGELFF. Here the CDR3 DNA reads TGTGCCAGCAGCCAAGATCCGGGGGGCACCGGGGAGCTGTTTTTT.

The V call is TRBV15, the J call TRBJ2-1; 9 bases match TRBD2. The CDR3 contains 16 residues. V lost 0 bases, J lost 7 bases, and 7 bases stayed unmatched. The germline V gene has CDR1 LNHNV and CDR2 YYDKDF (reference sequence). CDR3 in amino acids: CATSRDRLAGLNEQFF. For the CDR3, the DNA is TGTGCCACCAGCAGAGATAGGCTAGCGGGGTTAAATGAGCAGTTCTTC.

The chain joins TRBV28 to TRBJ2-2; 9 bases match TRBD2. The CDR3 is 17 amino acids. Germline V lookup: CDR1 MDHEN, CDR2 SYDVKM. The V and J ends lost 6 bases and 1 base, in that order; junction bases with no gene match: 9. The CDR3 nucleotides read TGTGCCAGCAGCCGGGATAGGCGGGGGGGGAACACCGGGGAGCTGTTTTTT. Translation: CASSRDRRGGNTGELFF.

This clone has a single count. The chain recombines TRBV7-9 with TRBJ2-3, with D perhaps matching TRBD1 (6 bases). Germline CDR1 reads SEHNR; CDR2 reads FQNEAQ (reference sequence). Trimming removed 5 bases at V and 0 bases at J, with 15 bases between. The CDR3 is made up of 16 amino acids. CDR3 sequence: CASSPGTLTSTDTQYF. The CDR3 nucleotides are TGTGCCAGCAGCCCAGGGACATTAACTAGCACAGATACGCAGTATTTT.

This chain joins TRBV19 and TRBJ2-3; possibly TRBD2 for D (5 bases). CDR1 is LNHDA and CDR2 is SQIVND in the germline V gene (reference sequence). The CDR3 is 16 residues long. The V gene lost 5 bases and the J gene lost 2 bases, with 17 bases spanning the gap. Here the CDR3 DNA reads TGTGCCAGTAGTGGATTAGCGTACTCTTACACAGATACGCAGTATTTT. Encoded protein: CASSGLAYSYTDTQYF.

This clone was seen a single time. This chain's CDR3 is CSVAPRTGDSGNTIYF. Here the CDR3 DNA reads TGCAGCGTTGCCCCGCGGACAGGGGACTCTGGAAACACCATATATTTT. The chain has TRBV29-1 and TRBJ1-3, with TRBD1 matching 9 bases. CDR3 length: 16 residues. Per the germline V gene, CDR1 is SQVTM and CDR2 is ANQGSEA. V lost 4 bases, J lost 0 bases, and 7 bases stayed unmatched. Together with reference TRBV29-1 and TRBJ1-3, the CDR3 gives the full variable domain: SAVISQKPSRDICQRGTSLTIQCQVDSQVTMMFWYRQQPGQSLTLIATANQGSEATYESGFVIDKFPISRPNLTFSTLTVSNMSPEDSSIYLCSVAPRTGDSGNTIYFGEGSWLTVV.

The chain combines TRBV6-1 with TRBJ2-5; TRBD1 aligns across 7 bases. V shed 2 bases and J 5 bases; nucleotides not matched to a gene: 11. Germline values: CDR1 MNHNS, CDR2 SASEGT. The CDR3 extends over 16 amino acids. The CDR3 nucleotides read TGTGCCAGCAGTGAAACGGGCAGGGGGTTATCTGAGACCCAGTACTTC. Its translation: CASSETGRGLSETQYF.

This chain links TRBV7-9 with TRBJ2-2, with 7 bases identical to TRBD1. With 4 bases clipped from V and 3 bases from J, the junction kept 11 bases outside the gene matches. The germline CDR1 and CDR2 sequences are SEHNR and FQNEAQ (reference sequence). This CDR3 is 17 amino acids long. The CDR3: CASSSTTGTAYTGELFF. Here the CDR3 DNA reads TGTGCCAGCAGCTCAACTACCGGGACAGCTTACACCGGGGAGCTGTTTTTT.

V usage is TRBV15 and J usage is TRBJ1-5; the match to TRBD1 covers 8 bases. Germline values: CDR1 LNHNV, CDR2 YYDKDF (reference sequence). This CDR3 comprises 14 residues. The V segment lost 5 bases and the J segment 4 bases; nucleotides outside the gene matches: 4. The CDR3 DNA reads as TGTGCCACCAGCGCCGACAGGGGAAATCAGCCCCAGCATTTT. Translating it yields CATSADRGNQPQHF.

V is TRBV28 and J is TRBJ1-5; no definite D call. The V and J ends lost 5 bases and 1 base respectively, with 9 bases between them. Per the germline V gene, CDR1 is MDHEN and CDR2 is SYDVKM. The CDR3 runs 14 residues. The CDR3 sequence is CASSLDWSNQPQHF. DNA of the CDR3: TGTGCCAGCAGTCTCGACTGGAGCAATCAGCCCCAGCATTTT.

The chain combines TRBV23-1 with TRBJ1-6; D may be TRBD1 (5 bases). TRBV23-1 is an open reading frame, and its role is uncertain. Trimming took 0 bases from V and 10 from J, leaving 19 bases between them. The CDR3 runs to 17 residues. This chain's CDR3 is CASSQSGARREDSPLHF. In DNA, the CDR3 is TGCGCCAGCAGTCAATCCGGGGCCCGCCGGGAGGACTCACCCCTCCACTTT.

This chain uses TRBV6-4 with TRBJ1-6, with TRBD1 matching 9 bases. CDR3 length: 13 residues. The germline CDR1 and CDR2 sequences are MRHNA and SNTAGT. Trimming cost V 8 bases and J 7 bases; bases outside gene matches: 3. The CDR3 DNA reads TGTGCCAGCTCACAGGGGGCCAATTCACCCCTCCACTTT. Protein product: CASSQGANSPLHF.

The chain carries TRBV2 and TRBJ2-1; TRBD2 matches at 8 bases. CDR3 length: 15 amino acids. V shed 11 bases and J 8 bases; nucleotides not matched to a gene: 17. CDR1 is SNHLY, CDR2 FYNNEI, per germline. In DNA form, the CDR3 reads TGTGCCGACGTAGAGGGACCCGGGGGGGCTTATGAGCAGTTCTTC. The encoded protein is CADVEGPGGAYEQFF.

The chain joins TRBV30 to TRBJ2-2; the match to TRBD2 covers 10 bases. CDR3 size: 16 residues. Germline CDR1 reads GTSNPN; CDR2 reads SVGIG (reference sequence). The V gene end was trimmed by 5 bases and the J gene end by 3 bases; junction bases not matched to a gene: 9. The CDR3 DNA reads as TGTGCCTGGGAGGGTAGCGGGGGGCCCTACACCGGGGAGCTGTTTTTT. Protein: CAWEGSGGPYTGELFF.

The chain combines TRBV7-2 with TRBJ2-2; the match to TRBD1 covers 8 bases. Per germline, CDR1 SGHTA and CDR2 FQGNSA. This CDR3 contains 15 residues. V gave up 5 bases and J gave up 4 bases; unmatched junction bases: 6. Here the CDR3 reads CASSARTGFTGELFF. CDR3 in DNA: TGTGCCAGCAGCGCCCGGACAGGGTTCACCGGGGAGCTGTTTTTT.

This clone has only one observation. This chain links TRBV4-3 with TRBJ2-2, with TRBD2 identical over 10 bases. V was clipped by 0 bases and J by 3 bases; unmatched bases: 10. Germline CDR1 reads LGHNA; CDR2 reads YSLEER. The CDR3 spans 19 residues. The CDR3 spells CASSQDSLAGFVYTGELFF. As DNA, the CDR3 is TGCGCCAGCAGCCAAGATTCACTAGCGGGATTTGTGTACACCGGGGAGCTGTTTTTT.

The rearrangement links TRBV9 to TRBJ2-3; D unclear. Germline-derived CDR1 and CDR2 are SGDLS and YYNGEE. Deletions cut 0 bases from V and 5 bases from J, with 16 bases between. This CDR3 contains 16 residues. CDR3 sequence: CASSVGGSAIGDTQYF. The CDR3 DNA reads TGTGCCAGCAGCGTAGGAGGCAGCGCCATCGGAGATACGCAGTATTTT.